This T cell receptor (beta chain) originates from a study of OX40 agonist ivuxolimab in advanced cancers. The CDR3 loop spans 16 amino acids. Germline loops: CDR1 LNHDA, CDR2 SQIVND (reference sequence). V shed 5 bases, J shed 2 bases, and the junction held 6 bases outside the gene matches. Produced via immunoSEQ multiplex PCR; TCRdb's table is partial and in-frame only. The sample lists roughly 80,000 clones; around 86% were seen once. Overall study results and limits: Partial responders receiving 0.1-3.0 mg/kg showed among the lowest clonal expansion. At 0.1 to 3.0 mg/kg, CD4+ and CD8+ blood T cells expanded clonally by week 6.

This clone was detected a few times. Its antigen is currently unknown. The sequence derives from an adult with an advanced solid tumor such as melanoma, head and neck, liver or kidney cancer. The sample in question was CD4+ or CD8+ T cells sorted from blood, obtained in a trial of the OX40 agonist ivuxolimab. This chain joins TRBV19 and TRBJ1-5; 10 nucleotides agree with TRBD1. CDR3 in amino acids: CASSLTGGSGNQPQHF. The CDR3 DNA reads as TGTGCCAGTAGTTTGACAGGGGGCTCAGGCAATCAGCCCCAGCATTTT.